The clone carrying this T cell receptor beta chain was seen a handful of times. What it recognizes is unknown. The sample is drawn from a study of T cell repertoires in cytomegalovirus infection. About the research overall: Used in the study were CMV epitopes, some recently identified and HLA-C-restricted, others well-studied and HLA-B-restricted. CMV infection plus the matching HLA type was flagged by public TCR beta signatures. Findings of the study overall: Summed frequency of shared TCR beta families picked out CMV carriers who also had the relevant HLA. The study found HLA-C-restricted CMV-specific TCR beta clonotypes dominating the ex vivo response.

Trimming pared 4 bases from V and 3 bases from J, leaving 9 bases between. This CDR3 has 13 amino acids. TCRdb fed the reads into MiXCR, producing one record per CDR3 protein. Among about half a million distinct CDR3 sequences, more than 30% were seen once, and the ten largest hold roughly 16%. The sequencing here drew on cultured PBMCs, taken from culture after CMV antigen stimulation. This TCR came from a human donor in good health (CMV status not recorded). Some clones in this sample may be carry-over from other donors' samples. This chain links TRBV12-3 or TRBV12-4 with TRBJ1-2; D unresolved. CDR3 sequence reads: CASSSPRDYGYTF. CDR3 sequence (DNA): TGTGCCAGCAGTTCGCCCCGGGACTATGGCTACACCTTC.